Listed below are T cell receptor beta chains from one sample, sequenced in a study of graft-versus-host responses after intestinal transplantation. This table comes from immunoSEQ multiplex PCR, and its TCRdb copy is limited to in-frame clones, with some not included. This repertoire shows about 130,000 clones, approximately 91% found once; its top ten account for about 0.18%. The antigens these receptors bind are not known. The specimen was unstimulated CD4+ T cells sorted from spleen or lymph node cells, collected before intestinal transplant. These receptors all come from a human donor who received an intestinal transplant. The CDR3 runs from the conserved cysteine through the conserved F or W. The D gene is left open where the match is weak. Size is omitted from some rows. Given values are once, few, many or a class for expanded clones.

j_gene,abundance,v_gene,len,d_gene,CDR3aa,CDR3nt
TRBJ1-4,NA,TRBV7-3,13,NA,CASSLSRNEKLFF,TGTGCCAGCAGCTTAAGCAGAAACGAAAAACTGTTTTTT
TRBJ1-2,NA,TRBV27,13,NA,CASSLREGYGYTF,TGTGCCAGCAGTTTGAGGGAGGGCTATGGCTACACCTTC
TRBJ2-1,NA,TRBV10-2,15,TRBD1,CASSESGGSYNEQFF,TGCGCCAGCAGTGAATCAGGGGGCTCCTACAATGAGCAGTTCTTC
TRBJ2-5,NA,TRBV7-2,17,NA,CASSFPLTWGAGETQYF,TGTGCCAGCAGCTTCCCCCTGACTTGGGGCGCCGGAGAGACCCAGTACTTC
TRBJ2-7,NA,TRBV4-1,13,TRBD2,CASSRGLDYEQYF,TGCGCCAGCAGCCGAGGACTAGATTACGAGCAGTACTTC
TRBJ2-7,NA,TRBV6-1,18,TRBD2,CASSEGLADGGGALEQYF,TGTGCCAGCAGTGAAGGACTAGCGGACGGAGGTGGGGCTCTCGAGCAGTACTTC
TRBJ2-3,NA,TRBV27,15,NA,CASSFNPGGTDTQYF,TGTGCCAGCAGTTTTAACCCCGGGGGCACAGATACGCAGTATTTT
TRBJ2-5,NA,TRBV5-1,13,NA,CASSPTISYEQYF,TGCGCCAGCAGCCCGACTATCTCCTACGAGCAATACTTC
TRBJ2-1,NA,TRBV4-1,16,TRBD2,CASSQAGTSAYNEQFF,TGCGCCAGCAGCCAAGCCGGGACTAGCGCATACAATGAGCAGTTCTTC
TRBJ2-7,NA,TRBV5-6,19,TRBD1,CASSRPFWGPGQSSYEQYF,TGTGCCAGCAGCCGGCCATTTTGGGGACCGGGACAGAGCTCCTACGAGCAGTACTTC
TRBJ2-7,NA,TRBV28,15,TRBD1,CASSAHRDRGNEQYF,TGTGCCAGCAGTGCACACCGGGACAGGGGGAACGAGCAGTACTTC
TRBJ2-7,NA,TRBV25-1,13,NA,CASGMPGSHEQYF,TGTGCCAGCGGAATGCCAGGGTCCCACGAGCAGTACTTC
TRBJ1-2,NA,TRBV7-3,13,NA,CASSLKRGEGYTF,TGTGCCAGCAGCTTAAAACGAGGGGAAGGCTACACCTTC
TRBJ2-2,NA,TRBV9,16,NA,CASSVLSGRLTGELFF,TGTGCCAGCAGCGTTTTGAGCGGCAGATTAACCGGGGAGCTGTTTTTT
TRBJ1-3,NA,TRBV5-8,17,NA,CASSHRRDGISGNTIYF,TGTGCCAGCAGCCACCGACGGGATGGAATCTCTGGAAACACCATATATTTT
TRBJ1-1,NA,TRBV10-3,14,TRBD1,CAITRQGANTEAFF,TGTGCCATCACTCGACAGGGGGCGAACACTGAAGCTTTCTTT
TRBJ2-5,NA,TRBV6-5,14,NA,CASGLQGYLETQYF,TGTGCCAGCGGCCTACAGGGATACCTAGAGACCCAGTACTTC
TRBJ1-6,NA,TRBV4-1,15,NA,CASSQGASYNSPLHF,TGCGCCAGCAGCCAGGGGGCTTCCTATAATTCACCCCTCCACTTT
TRBJ2-1,NA,TRBV19,17,NA,CASSIVLGTPKANEQFF,TGTGCCAGTAGTATAGTCCTTGGGACCCCAAAGGCCAATGAGCAGTTCTTC
TRBJ2-1,few,TRBV5-4,15,NA,CASSFDPGTYNEQFF,TGTGCCAGCAGCTTCGACCCCGGGACCTACAATGAGCAGTTCTTC
TRBJ2-1,NA,TRBV12-5,12,NA,CASGTPTTKQFF,TGTGCTAGTGGTACCCCGACTACCAAGCAGTTCTTC
TRBJ1-1,NA,TRBV7-3,13,NA,CASSLHMNTEAFF,TGTGCCAGCAGCTTACACATGAACACTGAAGCTTTCTTT
TRBJ1-2,NA,TRBV19,15,NA,CASSLGTGLGYGYTF,TGTGCCAGTAGCCTCGGGACGGGCCTAGGCTATGGCTACACCTTC